This T cell receptor (beta chain) was documented in a study of blood T cell repertoires in COVID-19. Study overall: Spain, Italy and the United States supplied samples that represented acute and convalescent COVID-19.

This clone has just one count. In the authors' methods: Cell counts per sample came from amplifying reference gene primers. Clones were sequenced by immunoSEQ multiplex PCR, and TCRdb holds only the in-frame ones, with some missing. Clone size and V and J calls were adopted from that table, with D and trimming inferred from the DNA. Of approximately 210,000 clones listed, about 80% are singletons. The TCR originated in a man in his forties who had recovered from COVID-19. The specimen sequenced was PBMCs or T cells enriched from blood (not recorded which).

The CDR3 DNA reads as TGTGCCAGCAGTTCCCACAGGGGGCAGGTAGAGACCCAGTACTTC. This codes for CASSSHRGQVETQYF. The chain uses TRBV28 and TRBJ2-5, with 9 bases lining up with TRBD1. V gave up 4 bases and J gave up 4 bases; unmatched junction bases: 7. The CDR3 loop spans 15 amino acids. The germline gives CDR1 MDHEN, CDR2 SYDVKM. Full variable domain (outside the CDR3, taken from reference TRBV28 and TRBJ2-5): DVKVTQSSRYLVKRTGEKVFLECVQDMDHENMFWYRQDPGLGLRLIYFSYDVKMKEKGDIPEGYSVSREKKERFSLILESASTNQTSMYLCASSSHRGQVETQYFGPGTRLLVL.